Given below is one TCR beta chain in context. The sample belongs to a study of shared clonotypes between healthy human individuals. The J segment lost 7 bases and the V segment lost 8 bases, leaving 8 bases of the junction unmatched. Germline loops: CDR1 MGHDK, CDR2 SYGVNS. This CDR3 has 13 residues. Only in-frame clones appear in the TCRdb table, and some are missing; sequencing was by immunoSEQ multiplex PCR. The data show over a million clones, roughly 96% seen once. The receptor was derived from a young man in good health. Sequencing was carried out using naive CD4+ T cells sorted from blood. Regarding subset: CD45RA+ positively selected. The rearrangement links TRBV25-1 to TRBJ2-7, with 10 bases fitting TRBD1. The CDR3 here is CASGRQGAGEQYF. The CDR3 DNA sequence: TGTGCCAGCGGTCGACAGGGGGCGGGGGAGCAGTACTTC.